These 20 T cell receptor beta chains originate from one sample sequenced in a study of blood T cell repertoires in COVID-19. This table comes from immunoSEQ multiplex PCR, and its TCRdb copy is limited to in-frame clones, with some not included. The data show tens of thousands of clones, about 77% seen once. Sample: peripheral blood. The source is a man in his 70s with COVID-19, enrolled during active disease.

Turning to this clone: It may be a read error: a sequence one base away is much more abundant. Within the sample, other DNA sequences also encode this same CDR3. The chain combines TRBV3-1 (or the pseudogene TRBV3-2) with TRBJ1-5; 10 nucleotides align to TRBD1. This CDR3 comprises 14 residues. Germline CDR1 LGHDT, CDR2 YNNKEL (reference sequence). The trim removed 4 bases at V and 6 bases at J, leaving 3 bases unmatched. For the CDR3, the DNA is TGTGCCAGCAGCCTTGGGACAGGGGTTCAGCCCCAGCATTTT. Residues: CASSLGTGVQPQHF.

V usage is TRBV7-9 and J usage is TRBJ1-1, with 7 nucleotides matching TRBD1. V lost 6 bases to trimming and J lost 1 base; unmatched junction nucleotides: 5. Germline V gene sequence: CDR1 SEHNR, CDR2 FQNEAQ (reference sequence). The CDR3 totals 14 residues. The CDR3 sequence: CASRTGTANTEAFF. The CDR3 DNA reads TGTGCCAGCAGAACCGGGACAGCGAACACTGAAGCTTTCTTT. The full variable domain, completed using reference TRBV7-9 and TRBJ1-1, is DTGVSQNPRHKITKRGQNVTFRCDPISEHNRLYWYRQTLGQGPEFLTYFQNEAQLEKSRLLSDRFSAERPKGSFSTLEIQRTEQGDSAMYLCASRTGTANTEAFFGQGTRLTVV.

The CDR3: CASSYSGTQGDTQYF. The CDR3 DNA is TGTGCCAGCAGTTACTCCGGGACACAAGGAGATACGCAGTATTTT. This rearrangement joins TRBV6-5 to TRBJ2-3, with D maybe TRBD1 (6 bases). This CDR3 has 15 residues. Germline V gene lookup returns CDR1 MNHEY and CDR2 SVGAGI. Trimming removed 0 bases from V and 5 bases from J, with 12 bases in between.

The chain uses TRBV6-5 and TRBJ1-5; 8 nucleotides match TRBD1. Germline trimming cut 6 bases from V and 6 bases from J; bases unmatched to any gene: 7. CDR3 length: 14 amino acids. Germline lookup yields CDR1 MNHEY and CDR2 SVGAGI. CDR3 residues: CASRGQVNGQPQHF. In DNA, the CDR3 is TGTGCCAGCAGGGGACAGGTGAATGGTCAGCCCCAGCATTTT.

The chain combines TRBV24-1 with TRBJ1-3; 9 bases are a match to TRBD1. The V gene end was trimmed by 7 bases and the J gene end by 6 bases; junction bases not matched to a gene: 6. In germline, CDR1 is KGHDR, CDR2 SFDVKD. This CDR3 has 14 residues. As DNA, the CDR3 is TGTGCCACCAGGATAGGGACAGGGAAAAACACCATATATTTT. The encoded protein is CATRIGTGKNTIYF.

The V and J genes are TRBV5-4 and TRBJ1-5; 9 bases are shared with TRBD1. Germline CDR1 is SGHNT and CDR2 is YYREEE (reference sequence). There are 15 residues in the CDR3. The V segment lost 4 bases and the J segment 0 bases; nucleotides outside the gene matches: 2. DNA of the CDR3: TGTGCCAGCAGCCGGACAGGGGATAGCAATCAGCCCCAGCATTTT. It yields the protein CASSRTGDSNQPQHF. Full variable domain (remainder filled in from reference TRBV5-4 and TRBJ1-5): ETGVTQSPTHLIKTRGQQVTLRCSSQSGHNTVSWYQQALGQGPQFIFQYYREEENGRGNFPPRFSGLQFPNYSSELNVNALELDDSALYLCASSRTGDSNQPQHFGDGTRLSIL.

This clone was counted a single time. The rearrangement links TRBV25-1 to TRBJ1-2; no clear D gene. The germline V and J ends were trimmed by 1 base and 4 bases, with 13 bases remaining between them. This CDR3 is 15 amino acids long. Germline V CDR1 and CDR2: MGHDK, SYGVNS. CDR3 nucleotide sequence: TGTGCCAGCAGTGAATCATGGGCAGGCCCCTATGGCTACACCTTC. Its protein is CASSESWAGPYGYTF.

This chain uses TRBV5-1 with TRBJ1-2, with 10 bases matching TRBD1. The CDR3 sequence is 15 residues long. Germline values: CDR1 SGHRS, CDR2 YFSETQ. Losses at the gene ends were 0 bases for V and 2 bases for J; bases not matched to a gene: 1. The CDR3 spells CASSLGGQGNYGYTF. The CDR3 bases are TGCGCCAGCAGCTTGGGGGGACAGGGGAACTATGGCTACACCTTC.

This chain's CDR3 is CASKGPGSGNTIYF. The CDR3 region has the DNA TGTGCCAGCAAGGGTCCAGGGTCTGGAAACACCATATATTTT. The gene calls are TRBV6-5 and TRBJ1-3; D possibly corresponds to TRBD1 (5 bases). V was clipped by 7 bases and J by 1 base, with 11 bases between them. This CDR3 spans 14 amino acids. The germline V gene encodes CDR1 MNHEY and CDR2 SVGAGI.

This chain links TRBV5-8 with TRBJ2-5, with 13 positions matching TRBD2. The trim removed 5 bases at V and 4 bases at J, leaving 11 bases unmatched. CDR1 is SGHTS, CDR2 YDEGEE, per germline. This CDR3 has 17 residues. The CDR3 reads CASRPGLAGLGGETQYF. The CDR3 DNA sequence: TGTGCCAGCAGACCGGGACTAGCGGGGCTGGGTGGAGAGACCCAGTACTTC.

The chain uses TRBV7-2 and TRBJ2-6, with 7 positions matching TRBD1. The CDR3 extends over 19 amino acids. V dropped 2 bases and J dropped 0; count of bases not matched to a gene: 10. Germline V gives CDR1 SGHTA, CDR2 FQGNSA. This CDR3 is CASSLYIHRGYSGANVLTF. The CDR3 coding sequence is TGTGCCAGCAGCTTATATATTCACAGGGGCTACTCTGGGGCCAACGTCCTGACTTTC.

This clone was seen only once. V is TRBV7-9 and J is TRBJ2-7; D is possibly TRBD1 (5 bases). This CDR3 is 15 amino acids long. CDR1 is SEHNR, CDR2 FQNEAQ, per germline (reference sequence). The ends were cut back, 4 bases at V and 4 bases at J, with 17 bases in the middle. The CDR3 DNA sequence: TGTGCCAGCAGCTCCCGGTCTGGGGCATTGTACGAGCAGTACTTC. Its translation is CASSSRSGALYEQYF.

This rearrangement joins TRBV10-3 to TRBJ2-2; D perhaps matches TRBD2 (6 bases). The CDR3 is made up of 15 amino acids. The germline V gene encodes CDR1 ENHRY and CDR2 SYGVKD. Trimming cost V 0 bases and J 4 bases, with 9 bases left between them. This CDR3 is CAISESGLSTGELFF. CDR3 DNA: TGTGCCATCAGTGAGTCAGGACTATCCACCGGGGAGCTGTTTTTT.

In its sample, this clone was seen once. The chain couples TRBV30 to TRBJ1-2; D may be TRBD1 (6 bases). Germline values: CDR1 GTSNPN, CDR2 SVGIG (reference sequence). Deletions cut 0 bases from V and 8 bases from J, with 13 bases between. The CDR3 is made up of 13 amino acids. The CDR3 region is CAWSVMQGSGYTF. The CDR3 region has the DNA TGTGCCTGGAGTGTTATGCAGGGGAGCGGCTACACCTTC.

The chain is built from TRBV6-2 or TRBV6-3 and TRBJ1-1; the match to TRBD1 covers 9 bases. The germline gives CDR1 MNHEY, CDR2 SVGEGT. V was clipped by 0 bases and J by 7 bases; unmatched bases: 6. The CDR3 is 15 amino acids. The CDR3 here is CASSYSATGGGEAFF. DNA for the CDR3: TGTGCCAGCAGTTACTCCGCGACAGGGGGAGGTGAAGCTTTCTTT.

This clone was recorded once. The rearrangement joins TRBV2 to TRBJ1-5; D is perhaps TRBD1 (6 bases). The CDR3 has 14 residues. V was pared by 7 bases and J by 1 base, with 11 bases between. From germline, CDR1 is SNHLY and CDR2 FYNNEI. The CDR3 spells CASTSGQSNQPQHF. The DNA for the CDR3 is TGTGCCAGCACCTCTGGACAGAGCAATCAGCCCCAGCATTTT.

This chain links TRBV4-2 with TRBJ2-7, with 10 bases identical to TRBD1. V shed 1 base and J 8 bases; nucleotides not matched to a gene: 14. Per germline, CDR1 LGHNA and CDR2 YNFKEQ. The CDR3 contains 17 residues. Here the CDR3 reads CASSQAPDRGRARQQYF. CDR3 sequence (DNA): TGTGCCAGCAGCCAAGCGCCCGACAGGGGGCGGGCTAGGCAGCAGTACTTC.

The table lists this clone with a few counts. The same CDR3 can be traced to other DNA sequences in this sample. The CDR3 here is CASSYSTSGGTDTQYF. For the CDR3, the DNA is TGTGCCAGCAGTTACTCGACCAGCGGGGGAACAGATACGCAGTATTTT. The V and J genes are TRBV6-5 and TRBJ2-3; 8 bases align to TRBD2. This CDR3 region has 16 residues. J gave up 3 bases and V 0 bases, and 5 bases lay outside the gene matches. Germline V gives CDR1 MNHEY, CDR2 SVGAGI.

The V gene is TRBV11-3, the J gene TRBJ2-2, with D perhaps matching TRBD2 (6 bases). Trimming left V 3 bases short and J 1 base short, with 12 bases between. The CDR3 has 16 amino acids. Germline V gene lookup returns CDR1 SGHNT and CDR2 YENEEA. The CDR3 DNA sequence: TGTGCCAGCAGCTTGGGTCGGGGGAGGAACACCGGGGAGCTGTTTTTT. This sequence encodes CASSLGRGRNTGELFF.

This clone was observed at least ten times. The genes are TRBV5-5 and TRBJ1-1; D ambiguous. Trimming pared 1 base from V and 0 bases from J, leaving 7 bases between. The CDR3 contains 14 residues. Germline V gives CDR1 SGHKS, CDR2 YYEKEE (reference sequence). The CDR3 DNA reads as TGTGCCAGCAGCTTGTGGGAGATGAACACTGAAGCTTTCTTT. Translation: CASSLWEMNTEAFF.